This T cell receptor (beta chain) was documented in a study of T cell responses to AZD1222 COVID-19 vaccine. The overall study: Both about-4-week and about-12-week second-dose recipients were combined.

Concerning this clone: The antigen is unknown. Additional DNA sequences in this sample encode the identical CDR3.

V was pared by 2 bases and J by 6 bases, with 10 bases between. The CDR3 is 13 amino acids. From germline, CDR1 is KGHSH and CDR2 LQKENI. Broader study findings: Regions 160-218 and 743-854 held dominance among vaccine-associated CD4 TCRs, which spanned spike. In the spike-specific TCR repertoire, nearly half reportedly target unmutated variant regions. Females outnumbered males among donors, who were mostly white British; clonal diversity was possibly underestimated.

Clones were read by immunoSEQ multiplex PCR, and TCRdb kept only the in-frame ones, dropping some. The sample has roughly 100,000 clones; more than 75% are singletons. This material consisted of peripheral blood, taken on day 0 of AZD1222 vaccination. The chain carries TRBV18 and TRBJ1-2; D possibly corresponds to TRBD1 (5 bases). This TCR derives from an adult in good health. CDR3 nucleotide sequence: TGTGCCAGCTCACCAGGTCAAGGGGATGGCTACACCTTC. Encoded protein: CASSPGQGDGYTF.